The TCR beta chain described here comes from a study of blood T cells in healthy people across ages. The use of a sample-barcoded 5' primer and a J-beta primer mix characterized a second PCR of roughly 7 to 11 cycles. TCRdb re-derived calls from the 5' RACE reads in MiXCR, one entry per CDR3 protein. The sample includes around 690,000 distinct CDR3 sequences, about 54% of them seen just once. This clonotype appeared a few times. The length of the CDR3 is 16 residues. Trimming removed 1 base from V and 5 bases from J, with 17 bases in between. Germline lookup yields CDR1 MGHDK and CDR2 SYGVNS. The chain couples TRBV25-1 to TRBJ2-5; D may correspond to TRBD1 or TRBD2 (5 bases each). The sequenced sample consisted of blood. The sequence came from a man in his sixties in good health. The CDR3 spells CASSESGARIRETQYF. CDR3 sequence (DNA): TGTGCCAGCAGTGAATCCGGGGCCAGGATAAGGGAGACCCAGTACTTC.